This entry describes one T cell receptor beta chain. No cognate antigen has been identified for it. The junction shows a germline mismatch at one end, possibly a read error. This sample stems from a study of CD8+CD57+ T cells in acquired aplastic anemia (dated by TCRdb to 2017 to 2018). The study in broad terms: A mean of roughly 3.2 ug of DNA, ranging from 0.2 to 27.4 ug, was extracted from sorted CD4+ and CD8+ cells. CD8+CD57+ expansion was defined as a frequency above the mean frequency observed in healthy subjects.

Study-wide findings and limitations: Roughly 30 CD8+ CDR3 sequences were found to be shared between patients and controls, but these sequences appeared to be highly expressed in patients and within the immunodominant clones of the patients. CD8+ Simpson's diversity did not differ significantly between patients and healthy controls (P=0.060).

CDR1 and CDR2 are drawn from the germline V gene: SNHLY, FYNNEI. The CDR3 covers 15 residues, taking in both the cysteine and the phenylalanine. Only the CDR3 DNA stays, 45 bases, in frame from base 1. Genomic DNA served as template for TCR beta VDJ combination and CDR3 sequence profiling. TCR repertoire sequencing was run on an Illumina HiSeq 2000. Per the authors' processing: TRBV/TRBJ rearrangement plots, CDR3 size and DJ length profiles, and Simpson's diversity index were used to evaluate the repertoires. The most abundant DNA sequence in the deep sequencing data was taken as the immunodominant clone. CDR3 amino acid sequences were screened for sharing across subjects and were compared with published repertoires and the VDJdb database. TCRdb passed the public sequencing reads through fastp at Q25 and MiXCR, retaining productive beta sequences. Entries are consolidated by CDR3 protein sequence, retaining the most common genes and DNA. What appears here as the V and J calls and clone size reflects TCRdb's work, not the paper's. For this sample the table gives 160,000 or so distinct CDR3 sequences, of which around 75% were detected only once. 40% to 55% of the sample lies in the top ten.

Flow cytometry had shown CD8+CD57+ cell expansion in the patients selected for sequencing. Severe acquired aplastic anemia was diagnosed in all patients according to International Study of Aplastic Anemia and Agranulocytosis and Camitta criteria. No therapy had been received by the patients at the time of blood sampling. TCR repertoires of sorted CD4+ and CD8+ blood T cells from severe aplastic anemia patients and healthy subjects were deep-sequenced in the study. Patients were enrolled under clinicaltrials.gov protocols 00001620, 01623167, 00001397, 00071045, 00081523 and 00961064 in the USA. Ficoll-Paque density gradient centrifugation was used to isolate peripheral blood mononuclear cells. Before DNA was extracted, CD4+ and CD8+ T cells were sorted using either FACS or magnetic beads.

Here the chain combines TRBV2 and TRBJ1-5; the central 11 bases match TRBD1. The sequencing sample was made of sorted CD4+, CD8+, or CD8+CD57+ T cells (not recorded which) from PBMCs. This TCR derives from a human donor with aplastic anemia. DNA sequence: TGTGCCAGCAGCAACTCGGACAGGGGGCATCAGCCCCAGCATTTC. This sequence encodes CASSNSDRGHQPQHF.